Below, one T cell receptor beta chain is given with its context. What it binds is unknown. This record comes from a study of molecular identifiers for immune sequencing clone quantification. Study outcomes and limitations: It was shown that clones above 20 RNA copies held over 99% of effector molecules, but under 1% in naive cells.

TCRdb passed the PCR reads through MiXCR, listing each CDR3 protein once. The data contain about 640,000 distinct CDR3 sequences, 15% to 20% of them seen just once; the ten biggest clones take up roughly 0.9%. Sorting defined naive CD8 T cells as CD8+CD4-CCR7+CD45RA+. Germline CDR1 and CDR2: ENHRY and SYGVKD. Trimming pared 2 bases from V and 4 bases from J, leaving 11 bases between. CDR3 size: 14 residues. The receptor comes from a human donor in good health. Some libraries in this study had Jurkat cell RNA spiked in. Material: naive CD8+ T cells from blood, with Jurkat cell RNA spiked in. The subset was: FACS-sorted CD8+CD4-CCR7+CD45RA+ naive T cells. V gene TRBV10-3 combines with J gene TRBJ1-2; tentatively, D is TRBD1 (5 bases). The CDR3 DNA sequence: TGTGCCATCAGTGAGGCAGGGCTTACCTATGGCTACACCTTC. Residues: CAISEAGLTYGYTF.